This T cell receptor (beta chain) was sequenced in a study of response to subunit inactivated influenza vaccine. This clonotype was found many times. The antigen is unknown. Germline V gene sequence: CDR1 SGDLS, CDR2 YYNGEE. The germline V and J ends were trimmed by 6 bases and 1 base, with 19 bases remaining between them. This CDR3 spans 16 amino acids. A single record per CDR3 protein comes from TCRdb applying MiXCR to the RT-PCR reads. The sample has 530,000 or so distinct CDR3 sequences; about 15% are singletons. Study results and caveats: Authors suggested each seasonal influenza vaccination recruits few new T cells.

The sequenced sample was PBMCs from blood, obtained 11 to 12 days after vaccination. This receptor was identified in a man aged 50-59 years who received an inactivated influenza vaccine. The chain recombines TRBV9 with TRBJ1-2; D is ambiguous. CDR3: CASKPIQDWGNYGYTF. The CDR3 DNA reads as TGTGCCAGCAAGCCCATCCAGGATTGGGGTAACTATGGCTACACCTTC.